This T cell receptor beta chain emerged from a study of blood T cell repertoires in COVID-19. Study-level information: The study drew acute and convalescent COVID-19 samples from the United States, Italy and Spain.

Germline V gene lookup returns CDR1 SGHRS and CDR2 YFSETQ. There are 15 residues in the CDR3. V lost 4 bases and J lost 7, with 21 bases in between. Original data processing: By means of reference gene primer amplification, nucleated cell counts were estimated. The table came from immunoSEQ multiplex PCR; TCRdb's copy has only in-frame clones and leaves some out. Clone size and the V and J calls come from that table; the DNA yielded D and trimming. Here the sample spans fewer than 200,000 clones, approximately 74% being singletons. The sequenced sample consisted of peripheral blood. The sequence came from a woman at least 80 years old with acute or convalescent COVID-19. The chain couples TRBV5-1 to TRBJ2-7; D not certain. The CDR3 protein is CASSPPSVQAREQYF. For the CDR3, the DNA is TGCGCCAGCAGCCCCCCATCCGTGCAGGCGAGAGAGCAGTACTTC.